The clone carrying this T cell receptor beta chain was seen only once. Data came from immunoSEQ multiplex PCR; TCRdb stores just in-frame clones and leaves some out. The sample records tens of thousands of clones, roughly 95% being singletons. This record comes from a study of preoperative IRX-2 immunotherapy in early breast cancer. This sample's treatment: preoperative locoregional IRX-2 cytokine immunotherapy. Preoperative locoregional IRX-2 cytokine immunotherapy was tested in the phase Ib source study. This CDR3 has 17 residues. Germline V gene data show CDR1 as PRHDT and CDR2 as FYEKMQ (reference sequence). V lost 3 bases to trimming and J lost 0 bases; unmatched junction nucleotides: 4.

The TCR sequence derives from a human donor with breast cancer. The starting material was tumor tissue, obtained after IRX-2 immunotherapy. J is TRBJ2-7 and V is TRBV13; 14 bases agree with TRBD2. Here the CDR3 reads CASSFGTSGRSSYEQYF. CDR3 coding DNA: TGTGCCAGCAGCTTTGGGACTAGCGGGAGAAGCTCCTACGAGCAGTACTTC.